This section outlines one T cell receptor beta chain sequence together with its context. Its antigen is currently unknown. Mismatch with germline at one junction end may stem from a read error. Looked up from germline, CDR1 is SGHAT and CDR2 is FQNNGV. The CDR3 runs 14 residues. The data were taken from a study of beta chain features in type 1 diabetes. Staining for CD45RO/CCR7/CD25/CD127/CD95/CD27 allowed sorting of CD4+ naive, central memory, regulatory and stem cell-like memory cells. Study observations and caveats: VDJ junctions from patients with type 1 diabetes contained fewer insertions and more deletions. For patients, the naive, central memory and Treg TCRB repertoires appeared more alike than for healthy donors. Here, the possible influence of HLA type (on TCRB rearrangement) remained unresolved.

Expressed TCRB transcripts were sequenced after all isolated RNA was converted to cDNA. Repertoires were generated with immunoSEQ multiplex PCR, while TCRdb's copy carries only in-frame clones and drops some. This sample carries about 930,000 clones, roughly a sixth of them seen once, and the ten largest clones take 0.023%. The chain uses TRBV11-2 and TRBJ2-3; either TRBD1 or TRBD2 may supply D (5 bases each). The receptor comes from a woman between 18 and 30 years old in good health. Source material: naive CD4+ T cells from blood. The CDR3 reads CASSQDWGGAGVIF. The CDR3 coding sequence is TGTGCCAGCAGCCAAGATTGGGGTGGGGCGGGTGTTATTTTT. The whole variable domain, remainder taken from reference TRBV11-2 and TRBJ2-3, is EAGVAQSPRYKIIEKRQSVAFWCNPISGHATLYWYQQILGQGPKLLIQFQNNGVVDDSQLPKDRFSAERLKGVDSTLKIQPAKLEDSAVYLCASSQDWGGAGVIFGPGTRLTVL.